Listed below are T cell receptor beta chains from one sample, sequenced in a study of T cell responses to AZD1222 COVID-19 vaccine. Sequencing used immunoSEQ multiplex PCR; TCRdb keeps in-frame clones, though not all of them. Altogether some 150,000 clones are present, roughly 90% being singletons, with the ten largest covering about 3.2%. The sequencing used peripheral blood, collected 28 days after the second AZD1222 dose. Source of these receptors: an adult who received the AZD1222 COVID-19 vaccine. Both conserved end residues are part of each CDR3. A D gene is named only where the DNA matches it firmly. Clone sizes are given selectively: once, few, many, or a class where the clone is expanded.

>TRBV5-4|-|-|TRBJ2-5
TGTGCCAGCAGCCTAGCCTCGGAGACCCAGTACTTC
CASSLASETQYF
>TRBV13|-|-|TRBJ1-2
TGTGCCAGCAGCTTAGGCGGGGCCGCAGATGGCTACACCTTC
CASSLGGAADGYTF
>TRBV6-1|-|TRBD2|TRBJ2-2
TGTGCCAGCAGTGGTTTAGCGGGAAACCCTAACACCGGGGAGCTGTTTTTT
CASSGLAGNPNTGELFF
>TRBV29-1|-|-|TRBJ2-7
TGCAGCGTTGAAAGGGATGGATACGAGCAGTACTTC
CSVERDGYEQYF
>TRBV1|-|-|TRBJ2-7
TGCACCAGCAGCCAAGATAAGGGGATGAGAGGGCTCTCCTACGAGCAGTACTTC
CTSSQDKGMRGLSYEQYF
>TRBV6-1|-|-|TRBJ2-1
TGTGCCAGCAGTGAAGTTGGTTTCGGCTCCTACAATGAGCAGTTCTTC
CASSEVGFGSYNEQFF
>TRBV6-5|-|-|TRBJ1-2
TGTGCCAGCAGTCTCGTAGGGACCTCCTATGGCTACACCTTC
CASSLVGTSYGYTF
>TRBV14|few|-|TRBJ1-1
TGTGCCAGCAGCCAAGTGGCGACGGGCGAAGCTTTCTTT
CASSQVATGEAFF
>TRBV6-4|once|-|TRBJ1-1
TGTGCCAGCAGTGAGGACCTATGGGGCCCTGAAGCTTTCTTT
CASSEDLWGPEAFF
>TRBV15|once|TRBD1|TRBJ1-5
TGTGCCACCAGTACTCCGGGACAGGGGAGTAGGGCCCAGCATTTT
CATSTPGQGSRAQHF
>TRBV6-1|-|TRBD1|TRBJ2-7
TGTGCCAGCAGGGAAGACAGGGACCCCATCTACGAGCAGTACTTC
CASREDRDPIYEQYF
>TRBV27|-|TRBD1|TRBJ1-1
TGTGCCAGCAGTTTAACAGGGGTCACTGAAGCTTTCTTT
CASSLTGVTEAFF
>TRBV27|-|-|TRBJ2-3
TGTGCCAGCAGTTCCCCGAGGGATACGCAGTATTTT
CASSSPRDTQYF
>TRBV27|-|-|TRBJ1-1
TGTGCCAGCAGTCTAGGGTACAGCACTGAAGCTTTCTTT
CASSLGYSTEAFF
>TRBV4-1|-|-|TRBJ1-4
TGCGCCAGCAGCCAAGATTCGGGACCTGATGAAAAACTGTTTTTT
CASSQDSGPDEKLFF
>TRBV6-5|-|-|TRBJ1-1
TGTGCCAGCAGTTACGACAGGTTGAACACTGAAGCTTTCTTT
CASSYDRLNTEAFF
>TRBV10-3|-|-|TRBJ1-3
TGTGCCATCAGTAACGCCCCCTCTGGAAACACCATATATTTT
CAISNAPSGNTIYF
>TRBV29-1|many|-|TRBJ1-4
TGCAGCGTCTACCGGGACACGCATGAAAAACTGTTTTTT
CSVYRDTHEKLFF
>TRBV25-1|-|TRBD2|TRBJ2-3
TGTGCCAGCAGTGGTCTAGCGGAGGAGATCGGGCGTGGTACGCAGTATTTT
CASSGLAEEIGRGTQYF
>TRBV5-6|-|TRBD2|TRBJ2-7
TGTGCCAGCGGACCTCAAGCGGGAAGAGGCTACGAGCAGTACTTC
CASGPQAGRGYEQYF
>TRBV10-3|-|-|TRBJ1-3
TGTGCCATCAGTGAGTCGAGCCTCTCTGGAAACACCATATATTTT
CAISESSLSGNTIYF
>TRBV11-2|-|-|TRBJ1-2
TGTGCCCCGAGGGAGGGCTACACCTTC
CAPREGYTF
>TRBV11-2|once|-|TRBJ1-1
TGTGCCAGCAGCTACGACAGCCGGAACACTGAAGCTTTCTTT
CASSYDSRNTEAFF
>TRBV5-6|once|-|TRBJ1-3
TGTGCCAGCAGCTTGGGGGGCGGCGCTGGAAACACCATATATTTT
CASSLGGGAGNTIYF
>TRBV5-1|-|-|TRBJ2-7
TGCGCCAGCAGCTTGTCGAGGTCCAGCTCCTACGAGCAGTACTTC
CASSLSRSSSYEQYF
>TRBV27|-|-|TRBJ1-2
TGTGCCAGCAGTTTATCCTCCCGGAACTATGGCTACACCTTC
CASSLSSRNYGYTF
>TRBV6-2/TRBV6-3|-|TRBD2|TRBJ2-5
TGTGCCAGCAGTTTGTCAGCGGGAGGGCGGGAGACCCAGTACTTC
CASSLSAGGRETQYF
>TRBV3-1/TRBV3-2|-|-|TRBJ2-2
TGTGCCAGCAGCCAAGTATCCGGCTCGAACACCGGGGAGCTGTTTTTT
CASSQVSGSNTGELFF